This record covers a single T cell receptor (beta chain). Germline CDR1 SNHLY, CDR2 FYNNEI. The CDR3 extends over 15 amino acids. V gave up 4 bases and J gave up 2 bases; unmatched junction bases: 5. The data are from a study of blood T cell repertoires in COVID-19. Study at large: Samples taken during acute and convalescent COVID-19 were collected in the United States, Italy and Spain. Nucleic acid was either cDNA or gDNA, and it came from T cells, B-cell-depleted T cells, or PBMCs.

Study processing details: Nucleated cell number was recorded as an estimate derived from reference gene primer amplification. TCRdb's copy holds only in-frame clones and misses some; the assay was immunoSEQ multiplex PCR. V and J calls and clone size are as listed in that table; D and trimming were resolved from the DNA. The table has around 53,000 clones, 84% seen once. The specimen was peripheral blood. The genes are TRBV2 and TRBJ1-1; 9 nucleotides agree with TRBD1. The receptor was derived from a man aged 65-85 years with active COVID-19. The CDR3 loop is CASSATDRGNTEAFF. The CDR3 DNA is TGTGCCAGCAGTGCAACGGACAGGGGTAACACTGAAGCTTTCTTT.